Listed below are T cell receptor beta chains from one sample, sequenced in a study of T cell responses to AZD1222 COVID-19 vaccine. Libraries were prepared by immunoSEQ multiplex PCR; TCRdb keeps only in-frame clonotypes and omits some of them. The table lists 140,000 to 150,000 clones, 70% to 90% of them singletons. Here the sequenced sample was peripheral blood, taken on day 0 of AZD1222 vaccination. The receptors stem from an adult in good health. CDR3s include the opening cysteine and the closing phenylalanine or tryptophan. Each record gives: clone size, V gene, J gene, D gene, CDR3 DNA, CDR3 protein. D genes are given only for firm matches. Rows give clone size only sometimes, using once, few, many, or a class for an expanded clone.

abundance: once
v_gene: TRBV29-1
j_gene: TRBJ1-1
d_gene: NA
CDR3nt: TGCAGCGTCCCTGGGGTGGGGCAGCTAAACACTGAAGCTTTCTTT
CDR3aa: CSVPGVGQLNTEAFF

abundance: NA
v_gene: TRBV28
j_gene: TRBJ2-1
d_gene: TRBD2
CDR3nt: TGTGCCAGCACTTTGGCCGGGGCGGGGGGGACGAATGAGCAGTTCTTC
CDR3aa: CASTLAGAGGTNEQFF

abundance: NA
v_gene: TRBV4-1
j_gene: TRBJ1-2
d_gene: NA
CDR3nt: TGCGCCAGCAGCCACTTAGGTGACTATGGCTACACCTTC
CDR3aa: CASSHLGDYGYTF

abundance: NA
v_gene: TRBV6-6
j_gene: TRBJ1-6
d_gene: NA
CDR3nt: TGTGCCAGCAGTTACCCAGGGAGTAATTCACCCCTCCACTTT
CDR3aa: CASSYPGSNSPLHF

abundance: few
v_gene: TRBV3-1/TRBV3-2
j_gene: TRBJ1-2
d_gene: NA
CDR3nt: TGTGCCAGCAGCCAACGGGGGGGGAATGGCTACACCTTC
CDR3aa: CASSQRGGNGYTF

abundance: NA
v_gene: TRBV5-1
j_gene: TRBJ1-1
d_gene: NA
CDR3nt: TGCGCCAGCAGCTTGGGGGGGTCTTTTTCGAACACTGAAGCTTTCTTT
CDR3aa: CASSLGGSFSNTEAFF

abundance: NA
v_gene: TRBV19
j_gene: TRBJ2-5
d_gene: NA
CDR3nt: TGTGCCAGTAGTATGGGGTGGGGAGAGACCCAGTACTTC
CDR3aa: CASSMGWGETQYF

abundance: NA
v_gene: TRBV10-3
j_gene: TRBJ2-3
d_gene: NA
CDR3nt: TGTGCCACAAAAGGGGGGGGACTAACAGATACGCAGTATTTT
CDR3aa: CATKGGGLTDTQYF

abundance: NA
v_gene: TRBV18
j_gene: TRBJ2-2
d_gene: NA
CDR3nt: TGTGCCAGCTCACCGGGAGCCGGGGAGCTGTTTTTT
CDR3aa: CASSPGAGELFF

abundance: NA
v_gene: TRBV2
j_gene: TRBJ2-3
d_gene: TRBD2
CDR3nt: TGTGCCAGCAGTGAATGGGAGGGAACGCAGTATTTT
CDR3aa: CASSEWEGTQYF

abundance: NA
v_gene: TRBV7-9
j_gene: TRBJ1-3
d_gene: NA
CDR3nt: TGTGCCAGCAGCTTAGAAGGTTCTGGAAACACCATATATTTT
CDR3aa: CASSLEGSGNTIYF

abundance: NA
v_gene: TRBV30
j_gene: TRBJ1-1
d_gene: NA
CDR3nt: TGTGCCTGGAGTGTGGTAGGGGCTGAAGCTTTCTTT
CDR3aa: CAWSVVGAEAFF

abundance: NA
v_gene: TRBV5-4
j_gene: TRBJ2-7
d_gene: NA
CDR3nt: TGTGCCAGCAGCTTAGACCAGGGGGGGCCTTACGAGCAGTACTTC
CDR3aa: CASSLDQGGPYEQYF

abundance: NA
v_gene: TRBV7-9
j_gene: TRBJ1-4
d_gene: TRBD1
CDR3nt: TGTGCCAGCAGTTTTTCACAGGGGGCCTCAACTAATGAAAAACTGTTTTTT
CDR3aa: CASSFSQGASTNEKLFF

abundance: once
v_gene: TRBV3-1/TRBV3-2
j_gene: TRBJ1-2
d_gene: NA
CDR3nt: TGTGCCAGCAGCCAAGTAGTGGGTTTAGTCTATGGCTACACCTTC
CDR3aa: CASSQVVGLVYGYTF

abundance: few
v_gene: TRBV4-2
j_gene: TRBJ2-7
d_gene: NA
CDR3nt: TGTGCCAGCAGCCATCTCGGGACTTCTCAGGGCTACGAGCAGTACTTC
CDR3aa: CASSHLGTSQGYEQYF

abundance: NA
v_gene: TRBV19
j_gene: TRBJ1-3
d_gene: NA
CDR3nt: TGTGCCAGTAAGGTTGAGGGCCGGAACACCATATATTTT
CDR3aa: CASKVEGRNTIYF

abundance: NA
v_gene: TRBV6-1
j_gene: TRBJ2-7
d_gene: NA
CDR3nt: TGTGCCAGCAGTGAAACTGGTCAGCGCGAGCAGTACTTC
CDR3aa: CASSETGQREQYF

abundance: few
v_gene: TRBV27
j_gene: TRBJ2-7
d_gene: NA
CDR3nt: TGTGCCAGCAGTTTTTCAAAGGGTGAGCAGTACTTC
CDR3aa: CASSFSKGEQYF

abundance: NA
v_gene: TRBV6-5
j_gene: TRBJ1-5
d_gene: NA
CDR3nt: TGTGCCAGCACCCCGATGGCGTCAGGGAGTCAGCCCCAGCATTTT
CDR3aa: CASTPMASGSQPQHF

abundance: NA
v_gene: TRBV4-1
j_gene: TRBJ2-1
d_gene: TRBD2
CDR3nt: TGCGCCAGCAGCCAAGTGGTAGCGGGGGTGACCTTTGGTGAGCAGTTCTTC
CDR3aa: CASSQVVAGVTFGEQFF